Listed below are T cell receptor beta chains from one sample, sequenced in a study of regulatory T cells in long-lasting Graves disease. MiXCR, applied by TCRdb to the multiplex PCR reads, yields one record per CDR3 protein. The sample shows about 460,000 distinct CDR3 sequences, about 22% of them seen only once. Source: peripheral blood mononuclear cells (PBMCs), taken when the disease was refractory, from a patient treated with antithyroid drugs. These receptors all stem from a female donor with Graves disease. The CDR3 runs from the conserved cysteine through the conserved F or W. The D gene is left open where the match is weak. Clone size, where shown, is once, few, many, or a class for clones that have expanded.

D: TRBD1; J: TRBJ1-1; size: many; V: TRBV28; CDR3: CASSSPRQGGVNTEAFF; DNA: TGTGCCAGCAGTTCCCCGAGACAGGGCGGGGTGAACACTGAAGCTTTCTTT
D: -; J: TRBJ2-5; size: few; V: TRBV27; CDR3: CASSLGGAAPGTQYF; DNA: TGTGCCAGCAGTCTGGGGGGGGCCGCGCCGGGGACCCAGTACTTC
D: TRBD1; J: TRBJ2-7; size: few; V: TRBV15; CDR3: CATSRDFTGVSYEQYF; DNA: TGTGCCACCAGCAGAGACTTCACAGGGGTCTCCTACGAGCAGTACTTC
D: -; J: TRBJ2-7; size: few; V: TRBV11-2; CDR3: CASTPPGGRSYEQYF; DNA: TGTGCCAGCACCCCGCCCGGGGGCCGCTCCTACGAGCAGTACTTC
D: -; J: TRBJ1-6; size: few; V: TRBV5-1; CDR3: CASSPTPLAQLNSPLHF; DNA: TGCGCCAGCAGCCCGACCCCTCTTGCCCAACTCAATTCACCCCTCCACTTT
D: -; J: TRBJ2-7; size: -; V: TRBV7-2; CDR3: CASSDTGIPYEQYF; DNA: TGTGCCAGCAGCGATACAGGGATCCCCTACGAGCAGTACTTC
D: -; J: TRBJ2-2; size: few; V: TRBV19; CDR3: CASRWDKNTGELFF; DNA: TGTGCCAGTAGATGGGACAAGAACACCGGGGAGCTGTTTTTT
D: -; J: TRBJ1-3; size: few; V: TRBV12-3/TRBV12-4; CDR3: CASTPVRGGSGNTIYF; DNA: TGTGCCAGCACCCCCGTGCGTGGGGGGAGTGGAAACACCATATATTTT
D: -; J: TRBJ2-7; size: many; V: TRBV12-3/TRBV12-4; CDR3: CASEGDSYEQYF; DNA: TGTGCCAGCGAGGGAGATTCCTACGAGCAGTACTTC
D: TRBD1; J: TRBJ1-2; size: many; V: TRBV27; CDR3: CASSKGDREVNYGYTF; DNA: TGTGCCAGCAGTAAGGGGGACAGGGAGGTGAACTATGGCTACACCTTC
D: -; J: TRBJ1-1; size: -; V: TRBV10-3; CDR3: CAISESQGRYTEAFF; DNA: TGTGCCATCAGTGAGTCGCAGGGGCGGTACACTGAAGCTTTCTTT
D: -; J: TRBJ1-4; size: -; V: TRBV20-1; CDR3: CSARTFGVWSRGEKLFF; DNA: TGCAGTGCTAGAACGTTTGGGGTATGGTCGAGAGGTGAAAAACTGTTTTTT
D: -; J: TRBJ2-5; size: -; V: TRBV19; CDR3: CASMMSGRKETQYF; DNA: TGTGCCAGTATGATGTCGGGGCGAAAAGAGACCCAGTACTTC
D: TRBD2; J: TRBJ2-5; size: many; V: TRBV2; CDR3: CASGRAREETQYF; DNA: TGTGCCAGCGGGAGGGCAAGAGAAGAGACCCAGTACTTC
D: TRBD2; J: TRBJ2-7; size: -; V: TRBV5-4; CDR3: CASSVGGADYEQYF; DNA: TGTGCCAGCAGCGTGGGAGGGGCAGACTACGAGCAGTACTTC
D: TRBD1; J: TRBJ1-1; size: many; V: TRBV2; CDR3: CASSRDSGTEAFF; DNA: TGTGCCAGCAGCAGGGACAGTGGCACTGAAGCTTTCTTT
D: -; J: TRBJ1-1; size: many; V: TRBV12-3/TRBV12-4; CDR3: CASSLVRNTEAFF; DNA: TGTGCCAGCAGCTTAGTACGGAACACTGAAGCTTTCTTT
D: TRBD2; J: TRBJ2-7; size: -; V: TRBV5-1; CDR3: CASSPGTSGDEQYF; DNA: TGCGCCAGCAGCCCCGGGACTAGTGGAGACGAGCAGTACTTC
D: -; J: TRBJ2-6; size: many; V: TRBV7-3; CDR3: CASSFPGANVLTF; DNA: TGTGCCAGCAGCTTCCCGGGGGCCAACGTCCTGACTTTC
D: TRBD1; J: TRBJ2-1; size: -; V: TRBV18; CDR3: CASSLRDRAIYNEQFF; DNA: TGTGCCAGCTCACTACGGGACAGGGCTATCTACAATGAGCAGTTCTTC
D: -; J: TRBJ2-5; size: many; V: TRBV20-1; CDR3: CSAPDRRQGTQYF; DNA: TGCAGTGCTCCAGATCGACGCCAGGGCACCCAGTACTTC
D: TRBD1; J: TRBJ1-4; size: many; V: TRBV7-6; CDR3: CASSPGQGDEKLFF; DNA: TGTGCCAGCAGTCCGGGACAGGGGGATGAAAAACTGTTTTTT
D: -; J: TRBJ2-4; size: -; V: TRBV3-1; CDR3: CASSLGTNNIQYF; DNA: TGTGCCAGCAGCCTCGGAACCAACAACATTCAGTACTTC
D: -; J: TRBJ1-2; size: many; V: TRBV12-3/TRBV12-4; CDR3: CASSLLRDGYTF; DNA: TGTGCCAGCAGTTTACTTAGGGATGGCTACACCTTC
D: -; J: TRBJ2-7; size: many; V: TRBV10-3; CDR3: CAISEEGPEQYF; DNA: TGTGCCATCAGTGAAGAAGGTCCCGAGCAGTACTTC
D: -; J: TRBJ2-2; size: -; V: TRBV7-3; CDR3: CASSLVGGARVTGELFF; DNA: TGTGCCAGCAGCTTAGTGGGGGGCGCCAGGGTCACCGGGGAGCTGTTTTTT
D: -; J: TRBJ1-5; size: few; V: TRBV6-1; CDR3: CATSPGFNQPQHF; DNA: TGTGCCACCTCACCGGGTTTCAATCAGCCCCAGCATTTT
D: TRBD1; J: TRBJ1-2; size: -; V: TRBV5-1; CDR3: CASSTDTGTGGRGGYTF; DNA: TGCGCCAGCAGCACCGATACCGGGACAGGGGGCCGGGGTGGCTACACCTTC
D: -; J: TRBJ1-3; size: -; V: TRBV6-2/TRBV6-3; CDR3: CASSYPGVPGPGNTIYF; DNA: TGTGCCAGCAGTTACCCAGGCGTCCCTGGCCCTGGAAACACCATATATTTT
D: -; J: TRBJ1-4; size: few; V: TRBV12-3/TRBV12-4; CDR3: CASSWTASGEKLFF; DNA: TGTGCCAGCAGTTGGACAGCATCAGGGGAAAAACTGTTTTTT
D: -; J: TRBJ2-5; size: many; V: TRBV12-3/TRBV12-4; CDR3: CASLRTGRETQYF; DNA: TGTGCCAGCTTAAGAACAGGGCGGGAGACCCAGTACTTC